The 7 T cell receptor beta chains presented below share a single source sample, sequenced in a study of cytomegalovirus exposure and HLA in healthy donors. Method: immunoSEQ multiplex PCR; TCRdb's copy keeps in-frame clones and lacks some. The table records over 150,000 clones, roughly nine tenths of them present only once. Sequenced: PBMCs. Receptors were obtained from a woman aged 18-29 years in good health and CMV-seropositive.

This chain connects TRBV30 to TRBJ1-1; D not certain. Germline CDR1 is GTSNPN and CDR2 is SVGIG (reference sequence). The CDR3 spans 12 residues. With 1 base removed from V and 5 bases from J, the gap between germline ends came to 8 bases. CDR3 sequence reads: CAWSGKRTEAFF. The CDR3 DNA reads TGTGCCTGGAGTGGGAAGAGGACTGAAGCTTTCTTT.

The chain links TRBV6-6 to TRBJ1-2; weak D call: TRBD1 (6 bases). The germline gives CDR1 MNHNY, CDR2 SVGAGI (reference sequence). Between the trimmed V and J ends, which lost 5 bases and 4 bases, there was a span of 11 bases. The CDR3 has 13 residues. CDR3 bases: TGTGCCAGCAGTACTCAGGGGCCCTATGGCTACACCTTC. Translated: CASSTQGPYGYTF.

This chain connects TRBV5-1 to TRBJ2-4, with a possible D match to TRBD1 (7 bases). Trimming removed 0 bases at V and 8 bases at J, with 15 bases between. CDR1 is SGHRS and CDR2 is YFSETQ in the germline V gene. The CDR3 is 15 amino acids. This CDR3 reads CASSLGGGAGYIQYF. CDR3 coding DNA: TGCGCCAGCAGCTTGGGAGGGGGCGCGGGATACATTCAGTACTTC.

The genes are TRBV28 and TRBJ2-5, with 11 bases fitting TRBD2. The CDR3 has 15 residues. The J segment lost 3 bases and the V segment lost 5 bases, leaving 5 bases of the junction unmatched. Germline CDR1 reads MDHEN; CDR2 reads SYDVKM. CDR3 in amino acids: CASSRTSGSKETQYF. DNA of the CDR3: TGTGCCAGCAGTCGGACTAGCGGGTCGAAAGAGACCCAGTACTTC.

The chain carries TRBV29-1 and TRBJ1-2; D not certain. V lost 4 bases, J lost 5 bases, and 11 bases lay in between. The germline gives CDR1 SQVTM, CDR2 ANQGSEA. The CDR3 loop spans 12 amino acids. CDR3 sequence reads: CSVAMGSYGYTF. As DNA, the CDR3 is TGCAGCGTTGCCATGGGCTCGTATGGCTACACCTTC.

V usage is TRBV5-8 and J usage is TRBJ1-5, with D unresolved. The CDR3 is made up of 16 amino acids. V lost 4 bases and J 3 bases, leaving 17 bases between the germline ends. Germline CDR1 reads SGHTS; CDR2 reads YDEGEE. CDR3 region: CASSPPPGILNQPQHF. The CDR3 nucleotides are TGTGCCAGCAGCCCACCGCCCGGGATACTCAATCAGCCCCAGCATTTT. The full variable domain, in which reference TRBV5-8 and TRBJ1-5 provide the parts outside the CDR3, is EAGVTQSPTHLIKTRGQQATLRCSPISGHTSVYWYQQALGLGLQFLLWYDEGEERNRGNFPPRFSGRQFPNYSSELNVNALELEDSALYLCASSPPPGILNQPQHFGDGTRLSIL.

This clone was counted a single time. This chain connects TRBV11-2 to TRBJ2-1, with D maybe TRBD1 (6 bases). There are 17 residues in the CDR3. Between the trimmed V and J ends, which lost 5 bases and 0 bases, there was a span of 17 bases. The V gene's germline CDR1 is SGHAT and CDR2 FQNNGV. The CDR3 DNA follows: TGTGCCAGCAGCCGTGGACAGTTGATGGGCTCCTACAATGAGCAGTTCTTC. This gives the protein CASSRGQLMGSYNEQFF. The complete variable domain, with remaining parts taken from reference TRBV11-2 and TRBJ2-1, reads EAGVAQSPRYKIIEKRQSVAFWCNPISGHATLYWYQQILGQGPKLLIQFQNNGVVDDSQLPKDRFSAERLKGVDSTLKIQPAKLEDSAVYLCASSRGQLMGSYNEQFFGPGTRLTVL.